A selection of T cell receptor beta chains follows, all from one sample in a study of blood T cell repertoires in COVID-19. The repertoire was sequenced with immunoSEQ multiplex PCR; TCRdb's copy has only in-frame clones and lacks some. The sample records about 42,000 clones, 77% being singletons. Sequencing input: peripheral blood. The receptors were gathered from a woman in her seventies with acute or convalescent COVID-19. Each CDR3 is given with its conserved first and last residue. Each record gives: clone size, CDR3 length, V gene, D gene, J gene, CDR3 protein, CDR3 DNA. A D gene is named only where the DNA matches it firmly. The size field is filled for only some rows; it gives once, few, many or a size class.

.	16	TRBV4-2	.	TRBJ1-6	CASSQDRGRAWTPLHF	TGTGCCAGCAGCCAAGATAGGGGCAGGGCGTGGACACCCCTCCACTTT
once	13	TRBV9	TRBD1	TRBJ2-7	CASSPTGTVPRDF	TGTGCCAGCAGCCCCACCGGGACAGTGCCTCGTGACTTC
.	13	TRBV30	.	TRBJ1-4	CAWSYRLGEKLFF	TGTGCCTGGAGTTATAGGTTGGGCGAAAAACTGTTTTTT
few	16	TRBV28	TRBD1	TRBJ1-1	CASTAPSPGQGTRAFF	TGTGCCAGCACCGCCCCAAGTCCGGGACAGGGAACTCGAGCTTTCTTT
once	17	TRBV6-2/TRBV6-3	.	TRBJ2-3	CASSRELQGSGTDTQYF	TGTGCCAGCAGTCGTGAACTACAGGGATCGGGCACAGATACGCAGTATTTT
.	14	TRBV10-2	.	TRBJ1-1	CASSPRDPWAEAFF	TGCGCCAGCAGCCCGCGGGACCCGTGGGCTGAAGCTTTCTTT
once	16	TRBV28	TRBD1	TRBJ2-7	CASSPQVGTGTYEQYF	TGTGCCAGCAGTCCGCAAGTCGGGACAGGCACCTACGAGCAGTACTTC
.	14	TRBV18	TRBD2	TRBJ2-7	CASSQSGDSYEQYF	TGTGCCAGCTCTCAGAGCGGGGACTCCTACGAGCAGTACTTC
.	14	TRBV5-4	TRBD1	TRBJ1-1	CASSLGTGNTEAFF	TGTGCCAGCAGCCTCGGGACAGGGAACACTGAAGCTTTCTTT
.	15	TRBV20-1	TRBD1	TRBJ2-7	CSASQPGQGGYEQYF	TGCAGTGCTAGTCAGCCGGGACAGGGTGGCTACGAGCAGTACTTC
.	13	TRBV7-9	.	TRBJ2-2	CASSVGLHRELFF	TGTGCCAGCAGCGTTGGCCTCCACCGGGAGCTGTTTTTT
.	18	TRBV9	TRBD1	TRBJ1-3	CASSVGSYTGVSGNTIYF	TGTGCCAGCAGCGTCGGATCCTATACAGGGGTGTCTGGAAACACCATATATTTT
.	14	TRBV5-1	.	TRBJ2-3	CASSLISSTDTQYF	TGCGCCAGCAGCTTGATCTCTAGCACAGATACGCAGTATTTT
.	12	TRBV30	.	TRBJ2-2	CAWSQNTGELFF	TGTGCCTGGAGTCAGAACACCGGGGAGCTGTTTTTT